This T cell receptor (beta chain) was observed in a study of identical twins (dated by TCRdb to about 2016). In terms of the full investigation: TCR alpha and beta repertoires from monozygotic twins, unrelated adults of various ages and cord blood were deep-sequenced to test whether fetal clonotypes persist. To rule out contamination, the twin experiments were replicated at different times with different library preparation protocols. Beyond this particular receptor, the publication reports: Because the same donors could not be followed over many years, conclusions were based on cross-sectional statistical analysis. Zero-insertion analyses could be partly confounded by invariant T cells such as MAIT and iNKT, though diverse VJ usage argued against such confounding for most clonotypes. Fewer insertions were carried by abundant cord blood beta clonotypes, a similar but weaker trend appeared in young adult naive repertoires, and no such trend appeared in memory repertoires. Out-of-frame TCR alpha sequences shared between twins showed an excess of low generation-probability sequences compared with coincidental sharing between unrelated individuals. Out-of-frame TCR alpha sharing in monozygotic twins was systematically underestimated by recombination models, whereas sharing between unrelated individuals was in agreement with the recombination models. Excess twin sharing in beta out-of-frame sequences was weaker because fewer shared sequences lowered the signal-to-noise ratio.

This clonotype was recorded at least ten times. The antigen it recognizes is unknown. No much larger clone is present one base from it, and per-base qualities are unavailable. Every donor was a healthy Caucasian. The researchers also sequenced three unrelated adults who were not twins: a male aged 18 to 29, a male aged 50 to 59, and a female aged 50 to 59. Miltenyi CD45RO+ enrichment and human naive T-cell isolation kits were used to isolate memory (CD45RO+) and naive T cells from PBMC. The protocol used for the library was 5' RACE. TCRdb records Illumina HiSeq 2000 as the sequencer. A universal primer binding site was added through template switching, and the final cDNA carried a unique molecular identifier so that TCR cDNA molecules could be counted accurately. Specific primers in the conserved constant-segment region were used to synthesize first-strand cDNA for the TCR alpha and beta chains. To control for contamination, every cDNA library carried two barcodes: a SMART-Mk sample barcode plus Illumina barcodes. TruSeq adapter sequences along with Illumina sample barcodes were introduced in two successive PCR steps. The Illumina HiSeq platform was used with custom primers to sequence TCR alpha and beta cDNA libraries. In the source study's methods: MiGEC processed the raw reads to extract unique molecular identifiers, while MiXCR was used to determine the CDR3 positions. For each individual, recombination models were inferred using an EM algorithm with the repgenHMM and IGoR tools. Shared clonotype analysis was performed with the tcR package in R, normalizing sharing by the product of cloneset sizes. To study raw recombination without the effects of thymic and clonal selection, out-of-frame nonproductive sequences were analyzed. Using fastp at Q25 and MiXCR, TCRdb reprocessed the public reads and kept productive beta chains. A single entry per CDR3 protein holds the most common genes and DNA from its merged rows. TCRdb, not the original authors, processed these V and J calls. The sample includes 690,000 or so distinct CDR3 sequences, with 5.5% to 7.5% observed a single time. The ten top clones hold approximately 2% of the sample.

The sample comprised naive T cells sorted from blood. What this sample's cell subset or site label stands for: cells isolated with a human naive T-cell isolation kit. The TCR originated in a man younger than 35 in good health.

The nucleotides are TGCAGTGCTAGTAAACTCCTAGCGGGAGTATTCAATGAGCAGTTCTTC. Translated, it reads CSASKLLAGVFNEQFF. The chain links TRBV20-1 with TRBJ2-1; TRBD2 aligns with 10 central bases. The germline V gene (reference sequence) supplies CDR1 DFQATT and CDR2 SNEGSKA. The CDR3 measures 16 amino acids from cysteine to phenylalanine. Only the CDR3 region is kept as DNA, spanning 48 bases read in frame from base 1. Relative to germline, V is missing 3 bases and J is missing 6 bases, with 11 bases of the junction outside any gene match.